The 30 T cell receptor beta chains below were found in one sample sequenced in a study of long-term antiretroviral therapy in people with HIV. The authors ran the immunoSEQ assay, v3.0, at survey level. Profiling relied on immunoSEQ multiplex PCR, and the TCRdb table lists in-frame clones only, not all of them. The sample contains just under 20,000 clones, 80% to 90% of which appear only once. The starting material was unsorted PBMCs, obtained 2.1 years after starting antiretroviral therapy. The receptors were gathered from a young man with HIV.

This chain joins TRBV5-6 and TRBJ2-1; weak D call: TRBD1 (5 bases). Germline lookup yields CDR1 SGHDT and CDR2 YYEEEE. V lost 3 bases and J 7 bases, leaving 14 bases between the germline ends. CDR3 length: 14 residues. CDR3 region: CASSSRDLWNEQFF. The CDR3 coding sequence is TGTGCCAGCAGCTCCAGGGATCTTTGGAATGAGCAGTTCTTC.

V gene TRBV5-6 combines with J gene TRBJ1-1; no reliable D call. CDR3 length equals 14 residues. V gave up 2 bases and J gave up 3 bases, with 11 bases separating them. Germline CDR1 SGHDT, CDR2 YYEEEE. The CDR3 sequence is CASSLIAEDTEAFF. In DNA form, the CDR3 reads TGTGCCAGCAGCTTAATTGCCGAAGACACTGAAGCTTTCTTT.

The rearrangement joins TRBV7-9 to TRBJ2-7; either TRBD1 or TRBD2 may supply D (6 bases each). The CDR3 is 17 amino acids. V was shortened by 0 bases and J by 1 base, with 16 bases between the two germline ends. Germline CDR1 is SEHNR and CDR2 is FQNEAQ (reference sequence). The CDR3 is CASSLATRGLASYEQYF. In DNA form, the CDR3 reads TGTGCCAGCAGCTTAGCGACCCGGGGGCTGGCGTCCTACGAGCAGTACTTC.

The V gene is TRBV6-5, the J gene TRBJ1-3, with 9 nucleotides matching TRBD1. Germline assignment: CDR1 MNHEY and CDR2 SVGAGI. The CDR3 consists of 15 residues. V shed 3 bases, J shed 7 bases, and the junction held 7 bases outside the gene matches. CDR3 residues: CASSYGTGSGNTIYF. The CDR3 DNA reads as TGTGCCAGCAGTTATGGGACAGGGAGCGGGAACACCATATATTTT.

This sequence joins TRBV4-3 and TRBJ1-1; no definite D call. Trimming cost V 0 bases and J 9 bases, with 17 bases left between them. CDR3 length: 15 amino acids. Germline CDR1 LGHNA, CDR2 YSLEER. CDR3 sequence: CASSQEGSAVSQAFF. DNA of the CDR3: TGCGCCAGCAGCCAAGAGGGGTCGGCAGTTAGTCAAGCTTTCTTT.

This clone appeared a single time. This chain links TRBV6-5 with TRBJ2-1, with 7 bases matching TRBD2. The ends lost 8 bases at V and 0 bases at J; junction bases unmatched: 7. The CDR3 runs 15 residues. The germline CDR1 and CDR2 sequences are MNHEY and SVGAGI. CDR3 sequence: CASRSGASSYNEQFF. Written as DNA, the CDR3 is TGTGCCAGCCGGAGCGGGGCGAGCTCCTACAATGAGCAGTTCTTC.

The V gene is TRBV19, the J gene TRBJ2-6, with 7 nucleotides matching TRBD1. The ends lost 7 bases at V and 0 bases at J; junction bases unmatched: 9. Germline V lookup: CDR1 LNHDA, CDR2 SQIVND (reference sequence). This CDR3 has 17 residues. The CDR3 DNA sequence: TGTGCCAGTACTCGGACAGGCTCGAGCTCTGGGGCCAACGTCCTGACTTTC. Its translation: CASTRTGSSSGANVLTF. The full variable domain, completed using reference TRBV19 and TRBJ2-6, is DGGITQSPKYLFRKEGQNVTLSCEQNLNHDAMYWYRQDPGQGLRLIYYSQIVNDFQKGDIAEGYSVSREKKESFPLTVTSAQKNPTAFYLCASTRTGSSSGANVLTFGAGSRLTVL.

This rearrangement joins TRBV15 to TRBJ2-7; unclear D gene. The CDR3 loop spans 12 amino acids. CDR1 LNHNV and CDR2 YYDKDF come from the germline V gene (reference sequence). The germline V and J ends were trimmed by 3 bases and 0 bases, with 3 bases remaining between them. CDR3 coding DNA: TGTGCCACCAGCAGCCTCTCCTACGAGCAGTACTTC. Translation: CATSSLSYEQYF.

This clone was seen more than once but under ten times. The chain uses TRBV7-2 and TRBJ2-7; D gene uncertain. From germline, CDR1 is SGHTA and CDR2 FQGNSA. V was shortened by 6 bases and J by 4 bases, with 10 bases between the two germline ends. The CDR3 runs 12 residues. The CDR3 loop is CASSFRPYEQYF. CDR3 coding DNA: TGTGCCAGCAGTTTCAGGCCGTACGAGCAGTACTTC.

The rearrangement joins TRBV6-1 to TRBJ2-5; D may be TRBD2 (5 bases). This CDR3 comprises 15 residues. Trimming stripped 2 bases from V and 5 bases from J, with 15 bases between. Germline lookup yields CDR1 MNHNS and CDR2 SASEGT. The CDR3 loop is CASSEIYGLGETQYF. CDR3 nucleotides: TGTGCCAGCAGTGAAATCTATGGACTGGGGGAGACCCAGTACTTC.

On this clone: Other DNA sequences in the sample encode the same CDR3. The CDR3 sequence: CASWKSGNQPQHF. CDR3 bases: TGTGCCAGCTGGAAGAGTGGCAATCAGCCCCAGCATTTT. The chain has TRBV6-1 and TRBJ1-5; D remains ambiguous. CDR3 length: 13 amino acids. Looked up from germline, CDR1 is MNHNS and CDR2 is SASEGT. The ends were cut back, 8 bases at V and 2 bases at J, with 10 bases in the middle.

The gene calls are TRBV18 and TRBJ2-5; TRBD2 might be the D (5 bases). The CDR3 is 18 residues long. Germline lookup yields CDR1 KGHSH and CDR2 LQKENI. Trimming took off 2 bases at V and 3 bases at J, with 22 bases between the two ends. The CDR3, as DNA: TGTGCCAGCTCACCAGTTACCCTCGTGGGAACGGGGAAAGAGACCCAGTACTTC. Translating gives CASSPVTLVGTGKETQYF.

The CDR3 sequence: CASSRSSGALGGELFF. CDR3 sequence (DNA): TGCGCCAGCAGCCGCAGCTCCGGGGCCCTGGGCGGGGAGCTGTTTTTT. The gene calls are TRBV5-1 and TRBJ2-2, with D possibly being TRBD1 or TRBD2 (5 bases each). The CDR3 loop spans 16 amino acids. V was cut by 4 bases and J by 7 bases, with 20 bases left in between. Germline values: CDR1 SGHRS, CDR2 YFSETQ. Filled out from reference TRBV5-1 and TRBJ2-2, the complete variable domain reads KAGVTQTPRYLIKTRGQQVTLSCSPISGHRSVSWYQQTPGQGLQFLFEYFSETQRNKGNFPGRFSGRQFSNSRSEMNVSTLELGDSALYLCASSRSSGALGGELFFGEGSRLTVL.

This chain connects TRBV12-5 to TRBJ1-1; D is unclear. CDR3 length: 11 residues. Germline V CDR1 and CDR2: LGHNT, FRNRAP. V lost 0 bases and J 14 bases, leaving 10 bases between the germline ends. Here the CDR3 reads CASGLVARSFF. The CDR3 region has the DNA TGTGCTAGTGGTTTGGTAGCTCGTTCGTTCTTT.

The chain carries TRBV6-1 and TRBJ2-7; 8 bases are a match to TRBD2. CDR3 length equals 16 residues. Per germline, CDR1 MNHNS and CDR2 SASEGT. Trimming took 4 bases from V and 3 from J; bases not matched to a gene: 11. The CDR3 DNA sequence: TGTGCCAGCAGTGCCGTATTGAGCGGGGGCCTCTACGAGCAGTACTTC. Residues: CASSAVLSGGLYEQYF.

The chain joins TRBV6-1 to TRBJ2-4; D is possibly TRBD2 (6 bases). CDR1 and CDR2 (germline): MNHNS, SASEGT. The CDR3 loop spans 11 amino acids. Trimming cost V 6 bases and J 12 bases, with 12 bases left between them. CDR3 amino acids: CASSSRTTQYF. The CDR3 coding sequence is TGTGCCAGCAGCTCCAGGACTACTCAGTACTTC.

About this clone: The germline gene is not matched at one end of the junction; a read error may be the cause. CDR3 nucleotides: TGTGCCAGCAGCCAAGAATTTCCCACCAGGCGGTTAGTTTTC. It encodes CASSQEFPTRRLVF. The gene calls are TRBV14 and TRBJ2-7; D gene uncertain. This CDR3 spans 14 amino acids. Per the germline V gene, CDR1 is SGHDN and CDR2 is FVKESK.

The chain combines TRBV6-1 with TRBJ2-1; 13 bases fit TRBD2. Germline-derived CDR1 and CDR2 are MNHNS and SASEGT. The CDR3 is 14 residues long. V was pared by 4 bases and J by 7 bases, with 1 base of the junction left unmatched. The CDR3 reads CASSGTSGRNEQFF. The CDR3 DNA follows: TGTGCCAGCAGTGGGACTAGCGGGAGAAATGAGCAGTTCTTC.

The chain has TRBV5-1 and TRBJ1-1; 7 bases line up with TRBD1. Trimming took 5 bases from V and 3 from J; bases not matched to a gene: 7. The CDR3 is made up of 14 amino acids. Looked up from germline, CDR1 is SGHRS and CDR2 is YFSETQ. CDR3 sequence: CASRRDRVDTEAFF. The CDR3, as DNA: TGCGCCAGCAGAAGAGACAGGGTAGACACTGAAGCTTTCTTT. Combining the CDR3 with reference TRBV5-1 and TRBJ1-1 gives the whole variable domain KAGVTQTPRYLIKTRGQQVTLSCSPISGHRSVSWYQQTPGQGLQFLFEYFSETQRNKGNFPGRFSGRQFSNSRSEMNVSTLELGDSALYLCASRRDRVDTEAFFGQGTRLTVV.

Remarks on this clone: Germline is not matched at one junction end, which may reflect a read error. V and J are TRBV7-7 and TRBJ1-1; D remains ambiguous. CDR1 SSHAT and CDR2 FNYEAQ come from the germline V gene (reference sequence). This CDR3 is 13 amino acids long. The CDR3 nucleotides are TGTGCTAGCAGCTTCGGTCCGAACACTGAAGCTTTCTTT. Translated: CASSFGPNTEAFF.

The CDR3 region is CAWSVQGGEQYF. CDR3 sequence (DNA): TGTGCCTGGAGTGTTCAGGGAGGCGAGCAGTACTTC. This rearrangement joins TRBV30 to TRBJ2-7; D is perhaps TRBD2 (6 bases). This CDR3 has 12 amino acids. V was trimmed by 0 bases and J by 6 bases, leaving 9 bases between them. In germline, CDR1 is GTSNPN, CDR2 SVGIG (reference sequence).

The chain recombines TRBV7-3 with TRBJ1-1, with D unclear. Germline CDR1 and CDR2: SGHTA and FQGTGA. V was pared by 2 bases and J by 3 bases, with 7 bases between. The CDR3 spans 13 residues. As DNA, the CDR3 is TGTGCCAGCAGCTTAGGGGTTGACACTGAAGCTTTCTTT. Protein: CASSLGVDTEAFF. The variable domain in full, with the rest retrieved from reference TRBV7-3 and TRBJ1-1, is GAGVSQTPSNKVTEKGKYVELRCDPISGHTALYWYRQSLGQGPEFLIYFQGTGAADDSGLPNDRFFAVRPEGSVSTLKIQRTERGDSAVYLCASSLGVDTEAFFGQGTRLTVV.

The rearrangement uses TRBV4-2 and TRBJ1-2; D remains ambiguous. The CDR3 spans 12 residues. Trimming took off 0 bases at V and 8 bases at J, with 7 bases between the two ends. Germline CDR1 and CDR2: LGHNA and YNFKEQ. CDR3 amino acids: CASSQDLRGYTF. CDR3 DNA: TGTGCCAGCAGCCAAGATCTAAGGGGCTACACCTTC.

V usage is TRBV5-7 and J usage is TRBJ2-7; unclear D gene. TRBV5-7 has ORF status, its function being uncertain. The CDR3 length is 13 residues. V was cut by 6 bases and J by 0 bases, with 10 bases left in between. This chain's CDR3 is CASTNPHSYEQYF. CDR3 DNA sequence: TGTGCCAGCACAAACCCGCACTCCTACGAGCAGTACTTC.

This clone was detected only a few times. One junction end does not reproduce the germline sequence, and a read error may be involved. J is TRBJ1-5 and V is TRBV18; D call uncertain. Per the germline V gene, CDR1 is KGHSH and CDR2 is LQKENI. CDR3 length: 8 amino acids. The DNA for the CDR3 is TGTGCCAGCTCACGGGCCCGTTTT. The encoded protein is CASSRARF. Variable domain in full (rest from reference TRBV18 and TRBJ1-5): NAGVMQNPRHLVRRRGQEARLRCSPMKGHSHVYWYRQLPEEGLKFMVYLQKENIIDESGMPKERFSAEFPKEGPSILRIQQVVRGDSAAYFCASSRARFGDGTRLSIL.

V usage is TRBV9 and J usage is TRBJ1-1; D gene uncertain. The CDR3 extends over 12 amino acids. V was pared by 3 bases and J by 3 bases, with 6 bases between. Looked up from germline, CDR1 is SGDLS and CDR2 is YYNGEE. The CDR3 bases are TGTGCCAGCAGCGCCGATCACACTGAAGCTTTCTTT. Translated, it gives CASSADHTEAFF.

The CDR3: CASSHEGFATEAFF. CDR3 nucleotides: TGTGCCAGCAGTCACGAGGGTTTTGCCACTGAAGCTTTCTTT. This chain connects TRBV6-5 to TRBJ1-1; D remains unclear. The CDR3 consists of 14 residues. Per germline, CDR1 MNHEY and CDR2 SVGAGI. V was trimmed by 5 bases and J by 4 bases, leaving 14 bases between them.

This clone was observed a single time. The genes are TRBV5-1 and TRBJ1-1; 8 bases are a match to TRBD1. V trimming: 4 bases; J trimming: 8 bases; junction bases outside the gene matches: 7. The CDR3 length is 13 residues. Per germline, CDR1 SGHRS and CDR2 YFSETQ. The CDR3 here is CASSLGTGSEAFF. In DNA, the CDR3 is TGCGCCAGCAGCCTAGGGACAGGCTCCGAAGCTTTCTTT.

In its sample, this clone was seen once. V is TRBV27 and J is TRBJ2-2; D gene ambiguous. Germline loops: CDR1 MNHEY, CDR2 SMNVEV (reference sequence). The CDR3 contains 13 residues. V lost 2 bases to trimming and J lost 6 bases, with 7 bases between them. CDR3 amino acids: CASSLTLAGELFF. CDR3 DNA sequence: TGTGCCAGCAGTTTAACTCTAGCCGGGGAGCTGTTTTTT.

The chain is built from TRBV5-1 and TRBJ2-1; no firm D call. Germline-derived CDR1 and CDR2 are SGHRS and YFSETQ. This CDR3 has 13 residues. Trimming took 0 bases from V and 6 from J, leaving 7 bases between them. The CDR3 spells CASSLVPPNEQFF. The CDR3 DNA reads as TGCGCCAGCAGCTTGGTTCCACCCAATGAGCAGTTCTTC.